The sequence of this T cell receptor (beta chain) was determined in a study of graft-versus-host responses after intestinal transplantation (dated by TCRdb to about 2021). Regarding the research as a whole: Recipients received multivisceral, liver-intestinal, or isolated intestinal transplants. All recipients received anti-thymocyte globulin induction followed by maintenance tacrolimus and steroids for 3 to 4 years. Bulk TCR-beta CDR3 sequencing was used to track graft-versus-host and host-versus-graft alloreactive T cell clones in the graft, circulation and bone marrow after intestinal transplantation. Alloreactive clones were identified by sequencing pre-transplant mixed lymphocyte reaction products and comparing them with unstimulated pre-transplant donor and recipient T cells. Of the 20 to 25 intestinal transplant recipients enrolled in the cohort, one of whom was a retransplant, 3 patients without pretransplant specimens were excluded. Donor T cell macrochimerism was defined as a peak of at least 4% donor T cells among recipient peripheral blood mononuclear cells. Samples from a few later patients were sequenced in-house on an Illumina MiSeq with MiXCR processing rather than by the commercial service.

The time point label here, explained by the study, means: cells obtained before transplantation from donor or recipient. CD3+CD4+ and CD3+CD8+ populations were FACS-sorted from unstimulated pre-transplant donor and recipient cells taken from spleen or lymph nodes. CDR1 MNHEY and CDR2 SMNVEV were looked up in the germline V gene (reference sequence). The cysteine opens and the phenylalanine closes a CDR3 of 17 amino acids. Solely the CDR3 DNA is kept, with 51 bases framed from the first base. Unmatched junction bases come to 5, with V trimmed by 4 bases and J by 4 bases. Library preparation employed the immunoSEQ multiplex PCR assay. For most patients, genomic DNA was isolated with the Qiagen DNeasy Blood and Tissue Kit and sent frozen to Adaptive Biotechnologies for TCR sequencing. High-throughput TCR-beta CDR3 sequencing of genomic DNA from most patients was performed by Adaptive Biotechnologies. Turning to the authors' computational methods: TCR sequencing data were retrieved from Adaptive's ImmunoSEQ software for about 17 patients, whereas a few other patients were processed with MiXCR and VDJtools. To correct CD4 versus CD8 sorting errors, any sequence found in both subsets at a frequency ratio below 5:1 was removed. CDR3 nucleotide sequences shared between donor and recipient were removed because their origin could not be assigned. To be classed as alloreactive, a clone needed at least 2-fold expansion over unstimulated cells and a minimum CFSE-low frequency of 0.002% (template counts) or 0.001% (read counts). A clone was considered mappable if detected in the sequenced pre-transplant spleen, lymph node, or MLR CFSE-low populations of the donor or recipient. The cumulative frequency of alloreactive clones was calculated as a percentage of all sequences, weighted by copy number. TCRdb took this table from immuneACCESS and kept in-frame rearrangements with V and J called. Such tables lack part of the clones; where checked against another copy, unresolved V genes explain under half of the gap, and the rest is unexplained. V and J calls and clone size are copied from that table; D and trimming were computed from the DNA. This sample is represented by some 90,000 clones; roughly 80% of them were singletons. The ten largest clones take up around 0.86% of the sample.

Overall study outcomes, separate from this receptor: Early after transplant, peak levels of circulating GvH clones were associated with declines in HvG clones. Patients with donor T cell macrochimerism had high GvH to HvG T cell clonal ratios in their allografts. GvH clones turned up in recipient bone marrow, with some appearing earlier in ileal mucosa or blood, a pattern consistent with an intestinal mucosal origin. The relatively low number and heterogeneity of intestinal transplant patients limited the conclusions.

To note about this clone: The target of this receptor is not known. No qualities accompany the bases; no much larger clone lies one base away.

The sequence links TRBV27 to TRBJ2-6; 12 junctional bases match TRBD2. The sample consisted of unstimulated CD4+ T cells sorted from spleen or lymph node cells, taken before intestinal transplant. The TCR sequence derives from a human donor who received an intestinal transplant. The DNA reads TGTGCCAGCAGTTCTCCTAGCGGGAGGGGAGGGGCCAACGTCCTGACTTTC. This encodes CASSSPSGRGGANVLTF.